This TCR beta chain came from a study of response to subunit inactivated influenza vaccine. Study-level findings and limits: The authors offered the suggestion that each seasonal influenza vaccination recruits few new T cells.

A word on this clonotype: Its antigen is unidentified.

TCRdb processed the RT-PCR reads anew with MiXCR; each CDR3 protein has one entry. Seen here are roughly 650,000 distinct CDR3 sequences, less than 15% observed once, and the top ten hold approximately 7.6%. The length of the CDR3 is 12 residues. Trimming shortened V by 2 bases and J by 5 bases, and 4 bases separated the two germline ends. CDR1 and CDR2 (germline): LNHNV, YYDKDF (reference sequence). The TCR sequence derives from a man aged 50-60 years who received an inactivated influenza vaccine. This material consisted of PBMCs from blood, taken approximately 15 days before vaccination. The rearrangement joins TRBV15 to TRBJ2-1; D not certain. The CDR3 region has the DNA TGTGCCACCAGCAGACTTAACAATGAGCAGTTCTTC. This encodes CATSRLNNEQFF.